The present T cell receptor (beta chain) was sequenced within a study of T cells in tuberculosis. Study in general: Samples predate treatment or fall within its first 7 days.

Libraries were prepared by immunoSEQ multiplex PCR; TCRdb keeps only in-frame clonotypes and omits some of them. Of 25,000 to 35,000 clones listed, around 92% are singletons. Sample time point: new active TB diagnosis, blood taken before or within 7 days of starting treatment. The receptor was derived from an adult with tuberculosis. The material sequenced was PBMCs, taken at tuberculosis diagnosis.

CDR3 loop: CATSRGRGSTYEQYF. DNA for the CDR3: TGTGCCACCAGCAGAGGTCGGGGATCGACCTACGAGCAGTACTTC. The chain joins TRBV15 to TRBJ2-7; D might be TRBD2 (5 bases). The germline gives CDR1 LNHNV, CDR2 YYDKDF (reference sequence). Trimming took 1 base from V and 2 from J, leaving 12 bases between them. CDR3 length equals 15 residues. Together with reference TRBV15 and TRBJ2-7, the CDR3 gives the full variable domain: DAMVIQNPRYQVTQFGKPVTLSCSQTLNHNVMYWYQQKSSQAPKLLFHYYDKDFNNEADTPDNFQSRRPNTSFCFLDIRSPGLGDTAMYLCATSRGRGSTYEQYFGPGTRLTVT.